This TCR beta chain was observed in a study of blood T cell repertoires in COVID-19. On the study more broadly: COVID-19 samples, acute and convalescent, were from the United States, Italy and Spain. T cells, B-cell-depleted T cells, or PBMCs provided the cDNA or gDNA that served as material.

CDR3 size: 14 residues. Trimming took 4 bases from V and 4 from J, leaving 13 bases between them. Per the germline V gene, CDR1 is LGHDT and CDR2 is YNNKEL (reference sequence). In the original workflow: Amplification with reference gene primers provided the estimates of nucleated cell counts. Repertoires were generated with immunoSEQ multiplex PCR, while TCRdb's copy carries only in-frame clones and drops some. V, J and clone size are those of that table, while D and trimming were read from the DNA. The sample contains 150,000 to 200,000 clones, about 83% of which appear only once. Seattle patients were enrolled while actively infected and followed longitudinally.

The sequencing input was peripheral blood. This TCR was recovered from a woman between 65 and 79 years old with COVID-19, enrolled during active disease. The chain uses TRBV3-1 (or the pseudogene TRBV3-2) and TRBJ1-2, with D possibly being TRBD1 (5 bases). As DNA, the CDR3 is TGTGCCAGCAGCCCCCAGGGAAGAAGCTATGGCTACACCTTC. It codes for CASSPQGRSYGYTF.